This record concerns one TCR beta chain sequence. Its specificity is not known. Germline V gene data show CDR1 as KGHSH and CDR2 as LQKENI. V lost 3 bases and J lost 3; bases outside the gene matches: 4. The CDR3 covers 15 residues. This entry is derived from a study of T cell repertoires and HLA-DP antigens. Study details: DNA input averaged approximately 230 ng in sorted CD137+CD4+ and about 1,300 ng in pre-culture CD4+.

The data were produced by immunoSEQ multiplex PCR, yet TCRdb's version contains in-frame clones alone and is incomplete. Of about 120,000 clones in the sample, 90% to 95% were seen once. Source material: CD4+ T cells from PBMCs. The rearrangement joins TRBV18 to TRBJ2-3, with 9 nucleotides matching TRBD2. The origin of this receptor is a woman aged 18-29 years in good health and CMV-seronegative. The CDR3: CASSPRLAETDTQYF. The CDR3 nucleotides read TGTGCCAGCTCACCCCGACTAGCGGAGACAGATACGCAGTATTTT.